What follows are 8 T cell receptor beta chains derived from one specimen sequenced in a study of graft-versus-host responses after intestinal transplantation (dated by TCRdb to the early 2020s). Per the publication, the time point label means: cells obtained before transplantation from donor or recipient. Receptor libraries were prepared by the immunoSEQ multiplex PCR assay. TCRdb holds this immuneACCESS table with in-frame rearrangements only. Some clones are missing; in checked studies, unresolved V genes explain under half, and the rest has no known cause. In all, the sample holds 86,000 or so clones, and just over 90% of those were seen once. Of the sample, approximately 6% falls within the top ten clones. No antigen has been identified for these receptors. This material consisted of unstimulated CD8+ T cells sorted from spleen or lymph node cells, taken before intestinal transplant. These receptors originate from a human donor who received an intestinal transplant.

The V gene is TRBV12-5, the J gene TRBJ1-5; no clear D gene. Per germline, CDR1 LGHNT and CDR2 FRNRAP. The CDR3 totals 11 residues. V was shortened by 6 bases and J by 4 bases, with 4 bases between the two germline ends. CDR3 DNA: TGTGCTAGTGGCATGAATCAGCCCCAGCATTTT. Its translation: CASGMNQPQHF.

This clone was seen just once. The rearrangement uses TRBV11-2 and TRBJ2-7; 12 bases line up with TRBD2. The germline V gene has CDR1 SGHAT and CDR2 FQNNGV. This CDR3 is 15 amino acids long. Trimming removed 5 bases from V and 4 bases from J; junction bases left unmatched: 6. The CDR3 DNA reads as TGTGCCAGCAGCCTGAGACTAGCGGGGGAGTACGAGCAGTACTTC. This sequence encodes CASSLRLAGEYEQYF.

This clone was seen more than once but under ten times. Here the CDR3 reads CASSGRTGLSPLHF. The CDR3, as DNA: TGTGCCAGCAGTGGTCGGACAGGATTATCACCCCTCCACTTT. The V gene is TRBV6-1, the J gene TRBJ1-6; 7 nucleotides align to TRBD1. Per germline, CDR1 MNHNS and CDR2 SASEGT. The length of the CDR3 is 14 residues. The J segment lost 10 bases and the V segment lost 4 bases, leaving 7 bases of the junction unmatched.

This clone was recorded only once. The V and J genes are TRBV28 and TRBJ2-1, with TRBD2 matching over 7 bases. V trimming: 6 bases; J trimming: 9 bases; junction bases outside the gene matches: 14. Germline V gene data show CDR1 as MDHEN and CDR2 as SYDVKM. The CDR3 covers 15 residues. This chain's CDR3 is CASSRTGDYPGEQFF. The CDR3 region has the DNA TGTGCCAGCAGCCGAACCGGGGACTATCCGGGTGAGCAGTTCTTC.

This clone was seen a few times. The chain links TRBV10-3 to TRBJ1-2; D unresolved. Germline CDR1 ENHRY, CDR2 SYGVKD. The V end lost 6 bases, the J end lost 4 bases, and 6 bases lay between the germline ends. The length of the CDR3 is 11 residues. In nucleotides, the CDR3 is TGTGCCATCAGCACGGTCTATGGCTACACCTTC. Protein: CAISTVYGYTF.

The rearrangement joins TRBV6-5 to TRBJ1-2, with D possibly being TRBD1 (6 bases). The germline CDR1 and CDR2 sequences are MNHEY and SVGAGI. CDR3 size: 14 residues. V was clipped by 2 bases and J by 9 bases, with 16 bases between them. The CDR3 is CASSYLTEGGRYTF. The CDR3 DNA reads as TGTGCCAGCAGTTACCTGACCGAGGGGGGTCGCTACACCTTC.

The chain uses TRBV27 and TRBJ1-1; TRBD1 agrees at 7 bases. The junction had 6 bases not matched to a gene; V was cut back by 11 bases and J by 0 bases. The CDR3 consists of 13 residues. Germline V gene sequence: CDR1 MNHEY, CDR2 SMNVEV (reference sequence). This CDR3 is CAASGTVNTEAFF. The CDR3 DNA follows: TGTGCCGCGTCCGGGACAGTGAACACTGAAGCTTTCTTT.

V usage is TRBV2 and J usage is TRBJ2-1; 8 bases match TRBD1. The CDR3 totals 17 residues. Germline CDR1 and CDR2: SNHLY and FYNNEI. The ends lost 2 bases at V and 3 bases at J; junction bases unmatched: 9. The CDR3 loop is CASSESAGTGGYNEQFF. CDR3 nucleotide sequence: TGTGCCAGCAGTGAATCGGCCGGGACAGGAGGCTACAATGAGCAGTTCTTC.